Listed here are 9 T cell receptor beta chains from one sample, sequenced in a study of CD8 T cells in ankylosing spondylitis. TCRdb re-called the 5' RACE reads with MiXCR, one entry per CDR3 protein. The data contain around 90,000 distinct CDR3 sequences, around 26% of them singletons. The source material was blood, either unsorted or a sorted T cell fraction (not recorded which). These receptors originate from a male donor with ankylosing spondylitis or in good health (not recorded which).

This chain links TRBV5-1 with TRBJ1-1; D is unresolved. Trimming shortened V by 4 bases and J by 3 bases, and 13 bases separated the two germline ends. This CDR3 spans 14 amino acids. Germline V gene lookup returns CDR1 SGHRS and CDR2 YFSETQ. In nucleotides, the CDR3 is TGCGCCAGCAGCGTAATTGTGGGGTACACTGAAGCTTTCTTT. Translating it yields CASSVIVGYTEAFF.

The chain combines TRBV12-3 or TRBV12-4 with TRBJ1-1; 10 positions match TRBD1. This CDR3 has 14 residues. The V and J ends lost 7 bases and 3 bases, in that order; junction bases with no gene match: 5. Written as DNA, the CDR3 is TGTGCCAGCATTCCGACAGGGGGCCACACTGAAGCTTTCTTT. This codes for CASIPTGGHTEAFF.

The J gene is TRBJ2-1, the V gene TRBV7-3, with 12 bases lining up with TRBD2. This CDR3 contains 15 residues. J gave up 8 bases and V 4 bases, and 6 bases lay outside the gene matches. Germline V gene sequence: CDR1 SGHTA, CDR2 FQGTGA. CDR3 amino acids: CASSSSGGAGDEQFF. DNA for the CDR3: TGTGCCAGCAGCTCTAGCGGGGGGGCCGGGGATGAGCAGTTCTTC.

The V gene is TRBV20-1, the J gene TRBJ2-3; TRBD2 matches 9 bases. V lost 7 bases to trimming and J lost 5 bases; unmatched junction nucleotides: 10. The CDR3 is 14 residues long. CDR1 and CDR2 (germline): DFQATT, SNEGSKA (reference sequence). CDR3 nucleotide sequence: TGCAGTGTACAAAGCGGGGGGAGTGGAGATACGCAGTATTTT. It codes for CSVQSGGSGDTQYF.

In this sample, this clonotype turned up a few times. The chain employs TRBV7-2 and TRBJ1-3; D perhaps matches TRBD1 (5 bases). CDR1 and CDR2 from the germline V gene are SGHTA and FQGNSA. V lost 5 bases, J lost 0 bases, and 11 bases lay in between. This CDR3 contains 15 residues. The CDR3 spells CASSPRALSGNTIYF. CDR3 sequence (DNA): TGTGCCAGCAGCCCCAGGGCCCTCTCTGGAAACACCATATATTTT.

The CDR3 nucleotides read TGCGCCAGCAGCTTGGTTGGGGGCGCGAACACCGGGGAGCTGTTTTTT. It encodes CASSLVGGANTGELFF. The chain is built from TRBV5-1 and TRBJ2-2; TRBD1 is a possible D gene (6 bases). The V end was cut by 0 bases, the J end by 0 bases, with 9 bases between. The CDR3 extends over 16 amino acids. In germline, CDR1 is SGHRS, CDR2 YFSETQ.

In its sample, this clonotype was seen a few times. The V gene is TRBV29-1, the J gene TRBJ2-2, with D perhaps matching TRBD1 (6 bases). The CDR3 covers 14 residues. Trimming removed 5 bases at V and 6 bases at J, with 16 bases between. Looked up from germline, CDR1 is SQVTM and CDR2 is ANQGSEA. The CDR3 region is CSVLDSRIAGELFF. CDR3 bases: TGCAGCGTTTTGGACAGTCGGATCGCCGGGGAGCTGTTTTTT.

The genes are TRBV11-1 and TRBJ1-3; D is uncertain. Germline V gene sequence: CDR1 SGHAT, CDR2 FQDESV (reference sequence). V was pared by 5 bases and J by 5 bases, with 7 bases between. The length of the CDR3 is 12 residues. The CDR3 reads CASSENRNTIYF. CDR3 sequence (DNA): TGTGCCAGCAGCGAAAATCGAAACACCATATATTTT.

This clonotype was counted between two and nine times. Here the CDR3 reads CSARRDRGYEQYF. CDR3 bases: TGCAGTGCTAGACGGGACAGGGGGTACGAGCAGTACTTC. J is TRBJ2-7 and V is TRBV20-1; 11 nucleotides agree with TRBD1. The CDR3 runs to 13 residues. Per the germline V gene, CDR1 is DFQATT and CDR2 is SNEGSKA (reference sequence). The J segment lost 4 bases and the V segment lost 2 bases, leaving 1 base of the junction unmatched.